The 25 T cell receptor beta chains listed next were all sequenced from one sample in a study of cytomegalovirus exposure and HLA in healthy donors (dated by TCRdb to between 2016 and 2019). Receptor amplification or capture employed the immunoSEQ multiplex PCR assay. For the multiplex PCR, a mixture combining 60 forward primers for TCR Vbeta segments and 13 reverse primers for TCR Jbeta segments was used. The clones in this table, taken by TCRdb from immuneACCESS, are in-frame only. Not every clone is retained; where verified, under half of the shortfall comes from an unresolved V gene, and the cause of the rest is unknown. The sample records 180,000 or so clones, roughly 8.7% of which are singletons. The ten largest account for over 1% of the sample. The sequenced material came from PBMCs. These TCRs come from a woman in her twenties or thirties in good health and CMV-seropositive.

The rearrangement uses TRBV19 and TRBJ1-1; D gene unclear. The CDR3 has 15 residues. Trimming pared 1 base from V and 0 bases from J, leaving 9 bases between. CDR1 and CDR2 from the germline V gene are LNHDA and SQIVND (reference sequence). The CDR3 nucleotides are TGTGCCAGTAGTATAGTTGGCATTTTGAACACTGAAGCTTTCTTT. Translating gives CASSIVGILNTEAFF.

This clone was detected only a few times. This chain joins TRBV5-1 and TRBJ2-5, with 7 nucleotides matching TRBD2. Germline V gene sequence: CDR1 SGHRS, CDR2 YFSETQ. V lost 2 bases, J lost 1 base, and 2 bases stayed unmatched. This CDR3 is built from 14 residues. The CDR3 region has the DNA TGCGCCAGCAGCTTAGCGGGAACCCAAGAGACCCAGTACTTC. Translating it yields CASSLAGTQETQYF.

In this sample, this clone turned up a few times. The CDR3 here is CASTLGTNNEQFF. CDR3 in DNA: TGCGCCAGCACCCTGGGGACTAACAATGAGCAGTTCTTC. V is TRBV5-1 and J is TRBJ2-1; 7 nucleotides align to TRBD2. The germline CDR1 and CDR2 sequences are SGHRS and YFSETQ. The CDR3 consists of 13 residues. V lost 6 bases to trimming and J lost 5 bases; unmatched junction nucleotides: 5.

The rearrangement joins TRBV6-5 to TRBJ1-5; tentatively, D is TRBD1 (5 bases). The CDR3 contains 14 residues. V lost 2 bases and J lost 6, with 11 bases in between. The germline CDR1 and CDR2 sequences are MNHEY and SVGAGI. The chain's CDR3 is CASSYGRDTQPQHF. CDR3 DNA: TGTGCCAGCAGTTACGGCAGGGATACTCAGCCCCAGCATTTT.

The CDR3 sequence: CASTGLAGVDTQYF. DNA for the CDR3: TGTGCCAGCACCGGACTAGCAGGGGTGGATACGCAGTATTTT. This rearrangement joins TRBV9 to TRBJ2-3; 8 nucleotides agree with TRBD2. V shed 6 bases and J 6 bases; nucleotides not matched to a gene: 9. CDR3 size: 14 residues. Germline V gene data show CDR1 as SGDLS and CDR2 as YYNGEE.

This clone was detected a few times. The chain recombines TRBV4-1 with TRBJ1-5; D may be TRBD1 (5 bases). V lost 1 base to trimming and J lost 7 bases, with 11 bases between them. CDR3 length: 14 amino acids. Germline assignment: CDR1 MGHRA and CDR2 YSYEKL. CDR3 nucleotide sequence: TGCGCCAGCAGCCAAGGGGGCGGGGTGCAGCCCCAGCATTTT. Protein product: CASSQGGGVQPQHF.

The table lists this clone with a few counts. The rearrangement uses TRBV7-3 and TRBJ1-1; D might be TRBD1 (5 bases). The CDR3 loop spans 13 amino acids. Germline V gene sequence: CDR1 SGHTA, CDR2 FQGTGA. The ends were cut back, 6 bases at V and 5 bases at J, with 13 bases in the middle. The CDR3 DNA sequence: TGTGCCAGCAGTTCCTATCAGGGAACTGAAGCTTTCTTT. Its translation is CASSSYQGTEAFF. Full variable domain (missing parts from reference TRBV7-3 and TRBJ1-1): GAGVSQTPSNKVTEKGKYVELRCDPISGHTALYWYRQSLGQGPEFLIYFQGTGAADDSGLPNDRFFAVRPEGSVSTLKIQRTERGDSAVYLCASSSYQGTEAFFGQGTRLTVV.

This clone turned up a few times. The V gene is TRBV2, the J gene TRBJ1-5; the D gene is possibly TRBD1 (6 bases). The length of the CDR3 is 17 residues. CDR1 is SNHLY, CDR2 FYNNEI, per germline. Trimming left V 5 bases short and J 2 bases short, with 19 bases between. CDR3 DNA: TGTGCCAGCAGTCCGACAAGACAGGCAGGGGGCAATCAGCCCCAGCATTTT. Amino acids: CASSPTRQAGGNQPQHF.

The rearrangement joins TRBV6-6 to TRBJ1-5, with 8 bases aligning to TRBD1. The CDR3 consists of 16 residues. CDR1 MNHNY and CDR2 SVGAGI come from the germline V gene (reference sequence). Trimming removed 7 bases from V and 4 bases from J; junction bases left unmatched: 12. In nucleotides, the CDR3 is TGTGCCAGCACTCAAGCTGGGACAGGCAGGAATCAGCCCCAGCATTTT. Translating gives CASTQAGTGRNQPQHF.

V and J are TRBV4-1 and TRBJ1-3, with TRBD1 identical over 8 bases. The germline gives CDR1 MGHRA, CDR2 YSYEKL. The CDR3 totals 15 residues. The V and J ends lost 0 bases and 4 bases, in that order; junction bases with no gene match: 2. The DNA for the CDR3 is TGCGCCAGCAGCCAAGAGGACAGGGACGGAAACACCATATATTTT. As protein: CASSQEDRDGNTIYF.

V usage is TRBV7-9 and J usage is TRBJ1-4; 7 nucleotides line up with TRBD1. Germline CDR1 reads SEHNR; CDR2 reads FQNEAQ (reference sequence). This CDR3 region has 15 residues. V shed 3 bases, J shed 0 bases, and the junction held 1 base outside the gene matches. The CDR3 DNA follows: TGTGCCAGCAGCTTCGGACAGGCAACTAATGAAAAACTGTTTTTT. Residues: CASSFGQATNEKLFF.

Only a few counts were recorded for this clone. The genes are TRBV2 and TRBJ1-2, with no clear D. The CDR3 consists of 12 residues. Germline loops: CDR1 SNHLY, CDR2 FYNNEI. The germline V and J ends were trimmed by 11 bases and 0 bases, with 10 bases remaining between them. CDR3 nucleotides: TGTGCCTCCCAGGATGCTAACTATGGCTACACCTTC. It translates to CASQDANYGYTF.

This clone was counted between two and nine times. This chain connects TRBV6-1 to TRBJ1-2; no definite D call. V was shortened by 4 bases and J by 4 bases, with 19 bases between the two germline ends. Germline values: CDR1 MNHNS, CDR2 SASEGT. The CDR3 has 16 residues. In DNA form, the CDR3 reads TGTGCCAGCAGTGCCCGGGTCAGCCGGCGGGGCTATGGCTACACCTTC. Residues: CASSARVSRRGYGYTF.

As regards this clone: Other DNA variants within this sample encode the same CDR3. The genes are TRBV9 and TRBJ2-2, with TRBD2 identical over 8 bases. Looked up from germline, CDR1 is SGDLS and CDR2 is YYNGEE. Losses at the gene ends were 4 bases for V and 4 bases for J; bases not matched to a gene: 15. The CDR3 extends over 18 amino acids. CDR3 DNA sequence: TGTGCCAGCAGCTTAGAGGGTGGGACTAGTGTCTTCACCGGGGAGCTGTTTTTT. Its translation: CASSLEGGTSVFTGELFF.

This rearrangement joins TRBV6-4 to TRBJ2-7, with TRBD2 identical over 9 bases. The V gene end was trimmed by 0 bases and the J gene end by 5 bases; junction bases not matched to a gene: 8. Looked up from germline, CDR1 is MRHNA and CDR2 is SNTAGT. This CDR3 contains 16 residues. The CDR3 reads CASSDSILAGRDEQYF. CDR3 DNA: TGTGCCAGCAGTGACTCTATACTAGCGGGCCGGGACGAGCAGTACTTC.

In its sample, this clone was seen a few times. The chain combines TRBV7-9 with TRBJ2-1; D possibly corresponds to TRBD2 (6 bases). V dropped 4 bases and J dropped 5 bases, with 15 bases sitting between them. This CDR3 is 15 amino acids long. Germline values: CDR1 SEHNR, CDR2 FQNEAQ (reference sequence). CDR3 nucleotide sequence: TGTGCCAGCAGCTCCTCGGCGGGACTCAACAATGAGCAGTTCTTC. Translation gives CASSSSAGLNNEQFF.

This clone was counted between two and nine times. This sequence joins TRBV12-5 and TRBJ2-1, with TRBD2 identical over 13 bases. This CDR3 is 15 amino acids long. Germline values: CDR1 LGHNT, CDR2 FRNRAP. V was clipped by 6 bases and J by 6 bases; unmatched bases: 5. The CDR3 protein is CASGTSGRPGNEQFF. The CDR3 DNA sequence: TGTGCTAGTGGGACTAGCGGGAGGCCGGGCAATGAGCAGTTCTTC.

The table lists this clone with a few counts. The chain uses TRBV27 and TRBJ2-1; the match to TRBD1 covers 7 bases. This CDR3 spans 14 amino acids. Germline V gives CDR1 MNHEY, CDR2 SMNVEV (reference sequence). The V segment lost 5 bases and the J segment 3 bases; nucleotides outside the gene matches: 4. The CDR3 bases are TGTGCCAGCAGTCCCGGGACAGTCTACAATGAGCAGTTCTTC. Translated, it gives CASSPGTVYNEQFF.

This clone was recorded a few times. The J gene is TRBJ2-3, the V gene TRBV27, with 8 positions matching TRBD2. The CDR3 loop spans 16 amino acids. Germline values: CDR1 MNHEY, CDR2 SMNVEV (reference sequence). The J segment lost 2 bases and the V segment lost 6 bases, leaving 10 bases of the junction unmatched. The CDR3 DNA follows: TGTGCCAGCAGCTCAGGACTAGCCGGTGTCACAGATACGCAGTATTTT. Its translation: CASSSGLAGVTDTQYF.

For the CDR3, the DNA is TGTGCCAGCAGCCAAACCGGGACTAGGGACACCGGGGAGCTGTTTTTT. Amino acid sequence: CASSQTGTRDTGELFF. V is TRBV9 and J is TRBJ2-2, with TRBD2 matching 8 bases. Germline CDR1 SGDLS, CDR2 YYNGEE. Germline trimming cut 4 bases from V and 3 bases from J; bases unmatched to any gene: 8. The CDR3 is 16 residues long.

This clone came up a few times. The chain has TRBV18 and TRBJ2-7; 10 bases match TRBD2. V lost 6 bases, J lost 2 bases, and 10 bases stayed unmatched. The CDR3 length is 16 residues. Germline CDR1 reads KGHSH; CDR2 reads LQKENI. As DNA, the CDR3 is TGTGCCAGCTCGAATTACGGACTAGCGGAGCCCTACGAGCAGTACTTC. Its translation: CASSNYGLAEPYEQYF.

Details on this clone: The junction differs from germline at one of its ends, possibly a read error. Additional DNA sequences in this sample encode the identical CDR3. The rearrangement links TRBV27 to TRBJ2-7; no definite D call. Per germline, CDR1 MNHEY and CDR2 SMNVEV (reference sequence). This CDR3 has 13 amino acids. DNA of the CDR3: TGTGCCAGCAGTTTAGGGCCAGCCTACGAGCAGTACTTT. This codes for CASSLGPAYEQYF.

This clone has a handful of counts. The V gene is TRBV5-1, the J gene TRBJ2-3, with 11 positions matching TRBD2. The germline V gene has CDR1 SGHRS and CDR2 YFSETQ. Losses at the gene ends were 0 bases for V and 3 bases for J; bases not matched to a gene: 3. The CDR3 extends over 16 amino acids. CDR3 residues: CASSLEGLAETDTQYF. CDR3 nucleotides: TGCGCCAGCAGCTTGGAGGGACTAGCGGAGACAGATACGCAGTATTTT.

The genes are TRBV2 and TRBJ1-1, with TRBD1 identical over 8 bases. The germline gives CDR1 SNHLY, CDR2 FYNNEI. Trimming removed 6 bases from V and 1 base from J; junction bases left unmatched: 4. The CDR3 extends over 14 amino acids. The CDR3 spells CASRRTGTNTEAFF. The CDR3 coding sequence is TGTGCCAGCAGAAGGACAGGGACGAACACTGAAGCTTTCTTT.

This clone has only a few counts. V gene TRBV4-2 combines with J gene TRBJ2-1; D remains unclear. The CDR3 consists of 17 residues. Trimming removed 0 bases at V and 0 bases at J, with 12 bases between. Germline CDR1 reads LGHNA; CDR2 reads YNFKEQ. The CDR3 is CASSQDFHENSYNEQFF. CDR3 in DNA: TGTGCCAGCAGCCAAGACTTTCATGAGAACTCCTACAATGAGCAGTTCTTC.